This T cell receptor beta chain was profiled in a study of CD8+ T cells in alopecia areata. Study-wide context: Treated patients took oral tofacitinib at 5 to 10 mg twice daily. Study outcomes and limitations: Numerous clones, expanded in lesions, remained in scalp and blood during tofacitinib.

The treatment was: oral pan-JAK inhibitor, 5-10 mg twice daily. Individuals with alopecia areata gave both lesional scalp punch biopsies and peripheral blood for collection. PBMCs yielded sorted CD4+ and CD8+ T cells. Isolated RNA was reverse transcribed into cDNA used as the sequencing template. TCRdb's copy holds only in-frame clones and misses some; the assay was immunoSEQ multiplex PCR. Among 150,000 to 200,000 clones, around 60% were seen once, and the ten largest hold approximately 3.3%. Germline trimming cut 6 bases from V and 6 bases from J; bases unmatched to any gene: 4. The CDR3 covers 13 residues. The germline CDR1 and CDR2 sequences are MNHEY and SVGAGI. Turning to this clone: Its cognate antigen is unknown.

The material sequenced was CD4+ T cells sorted from blood, taken at week 4, from a patient treated with tofacitinib. The chain carries TRBV6-5 and TRBJ1-5, with 8 bases fitting TRBD1. The clonotype comes from a human donor with alopecia areata. The DNA for the CDR3 is TGTGCCAGCAGGCGGACAGGGACTCAGCCCCAGCATTTT. This codes for CASRRTGTQPQHF.